These 28 T cell receptor beta chains were all obtained from the same sample, sequenced in a study of response to subunit inactivated influenza vaccine. One entry per CDR3 protein, called by TCRdb with MiXCR from the RT-PCR reads. The data hold hundreds of thousands of distinct CDR3 sequences, with about a fifth observed a single time. Sequencing was performed on PBMCs from blood, taken 4 to 6 days after vaccination. These receptor sequences come from a man between 50 and 59 years old who received an inactivated influenza vaccine.

This clonotype was counted between two and nine times. The chain uses TRBV20-1 and TRBJ2-5; TRBD1 aligns across 11 bases. J was trimmed by 5 bases and V by 4 bases; bases with no gene match: 6. This CDR3 has 14 amino acids. Germline loops: CDR1 DFQATT, CDR2 SNEGSKA (reference sequence). Here the CDR3 DNA reads TGCAGTGCTAAGGACAGGGGGCGCGGGGAGACCCAGTACTTC. It encodes CSAKDRGRGETQYF.

The rearrangement uses TRBV4-3 and TRBJ2-1; unclear D gene. Between the trimmed V and J ends, which lost 0 bases and 10 bases, there was a span of 19 bases. The CDR3 loop spans 16 amino acids. From germline, CDR1 is LGHNA and CDR2 YSLEER. CDR3 protein: CASSQDVQKGVREQFF. DNA for the CDR3: TGCGCCAGCAGCCAAGATGTTCAGAAGGGCGTGCGCGAGCAGTTCTTC.

This clonotype showed up many times. V is TRBV10-3 and J is TRBJ2-3; D remains ambiguous. Germline V gene data show CDR1 as ENHRY and CDR2 as SYGVKD. The CDR3 has 15 residues. Trimming left V 0 bases short and J 0 bases short, with 7 bases between. The CDR3: CAISESDTSTDTQYF. DNA of the CDR3: TGTGCCATCAGTGAGTCGGATACTAGCACAGATACGCAGTATTTT.

This clonotype has just a few counts. This chain joins TRBV10-3 and TRBJ1-1; D unresolved. V was trimmed by 1 base and J by 1 base, leaving 7 bases between them. The CDR3 has 14 residues. The germline gives CDR1 ENHRY, CDR2 SYGVKD. The CDR3, as DNA: TGTGCCATCAGTGAGTTAGCTACGAACACTGAAGCTTTCTTT. Amino acids: CAISELATNTEAFF.

Only a few counts were recorded for this clonotype. The chain carries TRBV7-9 and TRBJ2-1; 10 bases align to TRBD2. V lost 6 bases, J lost 1 base, and 6 bases stayed unmatched. Germline values: CDR1 SEHNR, CDR2 FQNEAQ (reference sequence). The CDR3 contains 16 residues. CDR3 region: CASRPSGSGSYNEQFF. The CDR3 DNA reads TGTGCCAGCAGACCTAGCGGGAGTGGGTCCTACAATGAGCAGTTCTTC.

J is TRBJ2-5 and V is TRBV4-1; D is unresolved. CDR1 is MGHRA and CDR2 is YSYEKL in the germline V gene. The CDR3 totals 13 residues. V shed 4 bases and J shed 3 bases, with 9 bases lying between them. The CDR3 protein is CASSLESEETQYF. The CDR3 DNA is TGCGCCAGCAGCCTCGAATCAGAAGAGACCCAGTACTTC.

This clonotype came up a few times. The rearrangement uses TRBV29-1 and TRBJ2-3; D unresolved. The CDR3 length is 14 residues. CDR1 is SQVTM, CDR2 ANQGSEA, per germline. The V end lost 2 bases, the J end lost 4 bases, and 13 bases lay between the germline ends. CDR3 protein: CSVERDGRSDTQYF. The CDR3 DNA reads as TGCAGCGTTGAAAGGGATGGTAGATCAGATACGCAGTATTTT.

In its sample, this clonotype was seen a few times. The J gene is TRBJ1-2, the V gene TRBV12-3 or TRBV12-4, with a tentative D call TRBD1 (6 bases). The V gene lost 8 bases and the J gene lost 8 bases, with 18 bases spanning the gap. This CDR3 has 13 residues. The CDR3 sequence: CASGTSGTIGYTF. CDR3 in DNA: TGTGCCAGCGGAACTTCTGGGACAATCGGCTACACCTTC.

The genes are TRBV5-1 and TRBJ2-1; maybe TRBD1 (6 bases). Trimming stripped 0 bases from V and 1 base from J, with 11 bases between. Germline CDR1 SGHRS, CDR2 YFSETQ. This CDR3 has 16 residues. Here the CDR3 reads CASSLGGGHSYNEQFF. Written as DNA, the CDR3 is TGCGCCAGCAGCTTGGGTGGGGGCCATTCCTACAATGAGCAGTTCTTC.

In its sample, this clonotype was seen many times. The chain joins TRBV20-1 to TRBJ1-1, with 7 bases matching TRBD1. The length of the CDR3 is 13 residues. Germline V CDR1 and CDR2: DFQATT, SNEGSKA (reference sequence). V was pared by 5 bases and J by 6 bases, with 9 bases of the junction left unmatched. The CDR3 sequence: CSAVQGRDAEAFF. Written as DNA, the CDR3 is TGCAGTGCTGTACAGGGGAGGGACGCTGAAGCTTTCTTT.

This clonotype came up a few times. V is TRBV20-1 and J is TRBJ2-7; D is possibly TRBD1 or TRBD2 (5 bases each). V was clipped by 6 bases and J by 4 bases, with 25 bases between them. The germline V gene encodes CDR1 DFQATT and CDR2 SNEGSKA (reference sequence). This CDR3 comprises 16 residues. CDR3 nucleotide sequence: TGCAGTGCCACCTCCCAGGGACGGCGAGGTAGGTACGAGCAGTACTTC. It codes for CSATSQGRRGRYEQYF.

This clonotype was detected a few times. One end of the junction fails to match germline, which may point to a read error. The rearrangement joins TRBV3-1 to TRBJ1-5; D gene unclear. The CDR3 has 12 amino acids. Germline V CDR1 and CDR2: LGHDT, YNNKEL (reference sequence). The DNA of the CDR3 is TGTGCCAGCAGCCAAGATTCGTCCCGAAAGACGTTT. The encoded protein is CASSQDSSRKTF.

This clonotype was observed a few times. The genes are TRBV4-1 and TRBJ2-7; 7 bases are shared with TRBD1. The V segment lost 4 bases and the J segment 2 bases; nucleotides outside the gene matches: 8. Germline V gene data show CDR1 as MGHRA and CDR2 as YSYEKL. The CDR3 spans 15 residues. The CDR3 region has the DNA TGCGCCAGCAGCCCGGTCCGGACAGGCACCTACGAGCAGTACTTC. Translating it yields CASSPVRTGTYEQYF.

This clonotype was observed a few times. The chain carries TRBV4-3 and TRBJ1-6; D gene unclear. Trimming pared 1 base from V and 7 bases from J, leaving 11 bases between. The CDR3 runs to 15 residues. Germline V lookup: CDR1 LGHNA, CDR2 YSLEER. For the CDR3, the DNA is TGCGCCAGCAGCCAAGGGGTACAGCTGAATTCACCCCTCCACTTT. This sequence encodes CASSQGVQLNSPLHF.

The chain couples TRBV6-1 to TRBJ1-4; D not resolved. CDR3 length: 14 amino acids. CDR1 is MNHNS, CDR2 SASEGT, per germline. Trimming cost V 6 bases and J 3 bases, with 11 bases left between them. This CDR3 reads CASRPPTANEKLFF. The CDR3 DNA follows: TGTGCCAGCAGACCTCCGACGGCTAATGAAAAACTGTTTTTT.

The chain employs TRBV6-1 and TRBJ1-5, with D possibly TRBD1 on 6 matching bases. V lost 6 bases and J lost 2, with 11 bases in between. Looked up from germline, CDR1 is MNHNS and CDR2 is SASEGT. The CDR3 contains 14 residues. The chain's CDR3 is CASRRQVGNQPQHF. DNA of the CDR3: TGTGCCAGCAGGCGACAGGTTGGCAATCAGCCCCAGCATTTT.

Only a few counts were recorded for this clonotype. The V call is TRBV5-1, the J call TRBJ2-3; D gene ambiguous. The V end lost 1 base, the J end lost 4 bases, and 7 bases lay between the germline ends. This CDR3 spans 13 amino acids. CDR1 SGHRS and CDR2 YFSETQ come from the germline V gene. Written as DNA, the CDR3 is TGCGCCAGCAGCTTGCCGACGCCAGATACGCAGTATTTT. Its translation: CASSLPTPDTQYF.

V and J are TRBV5-1 and TRBJ2-1; tentatively, D is TRBD2 (7 bases). CDR3 size: 16 residues. V was cut by 2 bases and J by 9 bases, with 21 bases left in between. Germline V gene lookup returns CDR1 SGHRS and CDR2 YFSETQ. The CDR3 sequence: CASSFLRGATSGEQFF. The DNA for the CDR3 is TGCGCCAGCAGCTTCTTACGGGGGGCGACCAGCGGTGAGCAGTTCTTC.

The V and J genes are TRBV7-9 and TRBJ1-1, with D perhaps matching TRBD1 (5 bases). Trimming stripped 1 base from V and 8 bases from J, with 11 bases between. Looked up from germline, CDR1 is SEHNR and CDR2 is FQNEAQ (reference sequence). CDR3 length: 13 amino acids. In DNA form, the CDR3 reads TGTGCCAGCAGCTTAGGAGGACGGGGGGAAGCTTTCTTT. It is translated as CASSLGGRGEAFF.

This clonotype was found a few times. J is TRBJ2-2 and V is TRBV29-1; D is possibly TRBD1 (6 bases). This CDR3 region has 14 residues. Germline V lookup: CDR1 SQVTM, CDR2 ANQGSEA. V was trimmed by 3 bases and J by 4 bases, leaving 12 bases between them. The CDR3 DNA reads TGCAGCGTTGAGATACAGGGCCTCACCGGGGAGCTGTTTTTT. Translating gives CSVEIQGLTGELFF.

The chain recombines TRBV6-2 or TRBV6-3 with TRBJ2-2; D remains unclear. V dropped 2 bases and J dropped 4 bases, with 5 bases sitting between them. CDR3 length: 13 amino acids. Germline V lookup: CDR1 MNHEY, CDR2 SVGEGT. The CDR3 coding sequence is TGTGCCAGCAGTTACATGGCCACCGGGGAGCTGTTTTTT. Amino acid sequence: CASSYMATGELFF.

In its sample, this clonotype was seen a few times. This chain links TRBV30 with TRBJ2-1; the D gene is possibly TRBD2 (6 bases). Germline V gene lookup returns CDR1 GTSNPN and CDR2 SVGIG (reference sequence). This CDR3 is 14 amino acids long. Trimming took 2 bases from V and 7 from J, leaving 15 bases between them. The CDR3 sequence is CAWSILAGFNEQFF. Here the CDR3 DNA reads TGTGCCTGGAGTATCTTGGCGGGGTTTAATGAGCAGTTCTTC.

The chain carries TRBV20-1 and TRBJ2-7; D gene ambiguous. The CDR3 loop spans 11 amino acids. Trimming stripped 3 bases from V and 3 bases from J, with 6 bases between. In germline, CDR1 is DFQATT, CDR2 SNEGSKA (reference sequence). CDR3 DNA sequence: TGCAGTGCTAGTCAGCTCTACGAGCAGTACTTC. Protein product: CSASQLYEQYF.

This clonotype was seen a few times. The chain has TRBV6-2 or TRBV6-3 and TRBJ2-2; TRBD2 matches at 12 bases. Germline V gene data show CDR1 as MNHEY and CDR2 as SVGEGT. CDR3 length: 15 residues. Trimming removed 10 bases from V and 0 bases from J; junction bases left unmatched: 3. The CDR3 sequence: CATGLAGTNTGELFF. In DNA form, the CDR3 reads TGTGCCACCGGACTAGCGGGGACGAACACCGGGGAGCTGTTTTTT.

The rearrangement uses TRBV10-3 and TRBJ2-7; no clear D gene. Trimming removed 7 bases at V and 4 bases at J, with 8 bases between. The CDR3 has 11 residues. The germline V gene encodes CDR1 ENHRY and CDR2 SYGVKD. CDR3 DNA: TGTGCCATCAAAGGAAGTTACGAGCAGTACTTC. It yields the protein CAIKGSYEQYF.

This clonotype was picked up many times. The V and J genes are TRBV12-3 or TRBV12-4 and TRBJ1-3, with D uncertain. Deletions cut 3 bases from V and 5 bases from J, with 2 bases between. The CDR3 is 11 residues long. This CDR3 is CASSLRNTIYF. CDR3 sequence (DNA): TGTGCCAGCAGTTTGCGAAACACCATATATTTT.

This clonotype was picked up many times. This chain links TRBV12-3 or TRBV12-4 with TRBJ1-2; D not certain. The CDR3 consists of 13 residues. Trimming removed 4 bases at V and 6 bases at J, with 12 bases between. The CDR3 loop reads CASSSFREDGYTF. DNA of the CDR3: TGTGCCAGCAGTTCATTCCGGGAGGATGGCTACACCTTC.

This clonotype was seen a handful of times. The chain combines TRBV28 with TRBJ2-1; no definite D call. Germline V gene lookup returns CDR1 MDHEN and CDR2 SYDVKM. Between the trimmed V and J ends, which lost 5 bases and 8 bases, there was a span of 10 bases. CDR3 length: 12 amino acids. The CDR3, as DNA: TGTGCCAGCAGTACCGGAAGGGATGAGCAGTTCTTC. Translation gives CASSTGRDEQFF.